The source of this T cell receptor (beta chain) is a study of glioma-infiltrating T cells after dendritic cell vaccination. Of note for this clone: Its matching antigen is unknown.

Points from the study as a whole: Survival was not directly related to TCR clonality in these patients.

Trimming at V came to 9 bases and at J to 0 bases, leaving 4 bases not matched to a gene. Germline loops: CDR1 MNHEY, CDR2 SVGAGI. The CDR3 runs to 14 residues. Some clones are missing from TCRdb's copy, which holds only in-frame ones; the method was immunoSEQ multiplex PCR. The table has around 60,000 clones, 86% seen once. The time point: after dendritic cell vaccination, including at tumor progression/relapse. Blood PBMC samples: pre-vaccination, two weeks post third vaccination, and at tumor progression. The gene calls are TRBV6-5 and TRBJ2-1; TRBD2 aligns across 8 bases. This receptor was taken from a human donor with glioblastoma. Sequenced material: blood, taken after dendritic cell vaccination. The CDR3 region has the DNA TGTGCCAGTACGCGGGGGGCCTCCTACAATGAGCAGTTCTTC. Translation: CASTRGASYNEQFF.